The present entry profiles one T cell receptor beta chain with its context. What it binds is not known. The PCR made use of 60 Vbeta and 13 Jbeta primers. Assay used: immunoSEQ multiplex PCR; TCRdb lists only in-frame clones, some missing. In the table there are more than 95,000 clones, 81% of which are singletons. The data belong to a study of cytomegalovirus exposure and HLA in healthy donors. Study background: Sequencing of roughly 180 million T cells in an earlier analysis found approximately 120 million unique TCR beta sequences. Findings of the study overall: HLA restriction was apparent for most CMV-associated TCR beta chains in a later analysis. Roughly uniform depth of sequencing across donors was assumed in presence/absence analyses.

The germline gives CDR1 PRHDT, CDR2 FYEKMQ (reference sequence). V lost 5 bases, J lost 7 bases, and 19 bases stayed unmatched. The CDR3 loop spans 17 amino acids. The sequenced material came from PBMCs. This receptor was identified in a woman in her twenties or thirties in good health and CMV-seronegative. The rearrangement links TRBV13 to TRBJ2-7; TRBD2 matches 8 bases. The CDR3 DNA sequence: TGTGCCAGCAGCCCAAGCCTGGATAGCGGGGCGTCCCTGGAGCAGTACTTC. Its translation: CASSPSLDSGASLEQYF.